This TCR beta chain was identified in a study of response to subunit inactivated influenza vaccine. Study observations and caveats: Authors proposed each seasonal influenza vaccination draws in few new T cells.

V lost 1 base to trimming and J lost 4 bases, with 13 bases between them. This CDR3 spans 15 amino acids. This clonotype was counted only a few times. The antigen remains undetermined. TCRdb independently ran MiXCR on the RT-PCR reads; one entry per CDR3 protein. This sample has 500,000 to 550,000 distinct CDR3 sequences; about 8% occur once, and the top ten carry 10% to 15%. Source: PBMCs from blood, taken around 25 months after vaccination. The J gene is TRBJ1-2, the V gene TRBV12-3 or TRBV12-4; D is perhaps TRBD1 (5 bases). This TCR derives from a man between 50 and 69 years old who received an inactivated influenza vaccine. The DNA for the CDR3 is TGTGCCAGCAGTTTAGGAGGGGAGGCCCGCTATGGCTACACCTTC. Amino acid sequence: CASSLGGEARYGYTF.